This T cell receptor (beta chain) was profiled in a study of PD-1 blockade in classical Hodgkin lymphoma. Study-level background: Patients were treated with nivolumab at 3 mg/kg, and this was given intravenously every 2 weeks.

For this clone: The antigen is undetermined.

V was shortened by 1 base and J by 0 bases, with 6 bases between the two germline ends. The CDR3 contains 15 residues. CDR1 and CDR2 (germline): LGHNT, FRNRAP. Every patient relapsed after autologous stem cell transplantation, and brentuximab vedotin exposure varied. General study findings and limits: Partial responders and progressors had significantly lower baseline TCR diversity.

TCRdb's copy holds only in-frame clones and misses some; the assay was immunoSEQ multiplex PCR. The sample comprises 25,000 to 30,000 clones, just over 85% of which are singletons, and around 2.3% rests with the top ten. The receptor was isolated from a human donor with classical Hodgkin lymphoma. The chain has TRBV12-5 and TRBJ2-2; D call uncertain. This specimen consisted of peripheral blood mononuclear cells (PBMCs), obtained at baseline. The DNA of the CDR3 is TGTGCTAGTGGTTTGGCTAGTCCGAACACCGGGGAGCTGTTTTTT. It translates to CASGLASPNTGELFF.